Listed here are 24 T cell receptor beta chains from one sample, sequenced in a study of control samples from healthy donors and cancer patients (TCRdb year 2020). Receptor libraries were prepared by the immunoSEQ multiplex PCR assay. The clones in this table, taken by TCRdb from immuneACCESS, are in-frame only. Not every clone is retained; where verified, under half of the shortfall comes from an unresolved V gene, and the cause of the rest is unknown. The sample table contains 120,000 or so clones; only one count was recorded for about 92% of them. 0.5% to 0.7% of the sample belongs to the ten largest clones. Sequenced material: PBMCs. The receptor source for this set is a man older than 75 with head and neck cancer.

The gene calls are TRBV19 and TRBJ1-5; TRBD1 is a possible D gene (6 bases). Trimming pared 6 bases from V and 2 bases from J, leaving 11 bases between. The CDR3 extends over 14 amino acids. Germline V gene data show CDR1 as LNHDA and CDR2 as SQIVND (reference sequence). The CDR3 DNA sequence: TGTGCCAGTAGCATGGCAGGGGGCAATCAGCCCCAGCATTTT. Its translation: CASSMAGGNQPQHF.

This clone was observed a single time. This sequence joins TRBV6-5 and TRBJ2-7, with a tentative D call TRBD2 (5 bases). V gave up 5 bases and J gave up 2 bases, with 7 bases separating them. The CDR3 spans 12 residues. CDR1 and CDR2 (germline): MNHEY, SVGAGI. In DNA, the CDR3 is TGTGCCAGCAGTCCTAGCCCCTACGAGCAGTACTTC. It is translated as CASSPSPYEQYF.

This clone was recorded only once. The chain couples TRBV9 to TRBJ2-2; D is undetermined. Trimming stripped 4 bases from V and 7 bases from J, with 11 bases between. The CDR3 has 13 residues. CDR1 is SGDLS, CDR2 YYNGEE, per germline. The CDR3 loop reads CASSRSPVGELFF. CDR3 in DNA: TGTGCCAGCAGCAGAAGTCCGGTCGGGGAGCTGTTTTTT.

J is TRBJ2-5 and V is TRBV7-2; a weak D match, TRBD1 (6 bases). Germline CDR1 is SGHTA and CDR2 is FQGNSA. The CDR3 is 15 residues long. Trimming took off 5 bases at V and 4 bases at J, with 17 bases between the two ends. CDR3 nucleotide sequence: TGTGCCAGCAGCCAGGGGACCACCTTAGGAGAGACCCAGTACTTC. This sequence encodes CASSQGTTLGETQYF.

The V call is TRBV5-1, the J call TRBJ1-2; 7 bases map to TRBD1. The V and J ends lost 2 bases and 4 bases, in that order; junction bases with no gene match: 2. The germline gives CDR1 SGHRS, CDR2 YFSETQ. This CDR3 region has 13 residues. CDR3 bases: TGCGCCAGCAGCTTCGACAGGGCCTATGGCTACACCTTC. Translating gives CASSFDRAYGYTF.

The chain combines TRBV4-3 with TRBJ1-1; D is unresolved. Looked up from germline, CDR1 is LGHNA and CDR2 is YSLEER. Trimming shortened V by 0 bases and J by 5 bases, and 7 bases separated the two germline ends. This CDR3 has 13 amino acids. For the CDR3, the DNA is TGCGCCAGCAGCCAAGATAGTGGGACTGAAGCTTTCTTT. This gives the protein CASSQDSGTEAFF.

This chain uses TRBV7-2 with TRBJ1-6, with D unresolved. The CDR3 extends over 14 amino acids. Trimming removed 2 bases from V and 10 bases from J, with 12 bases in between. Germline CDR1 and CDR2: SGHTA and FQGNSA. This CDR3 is CASSLRASPSPLHF. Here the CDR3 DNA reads TGTGCCAGCAGCTTAAGGGCCTCTCCCTCACCCCTCCACTTT.

CDR3 protein: CASSLGPSTQYF. CDR3 coding DNA: TGTGCCAGCAGTCTCGGGCCCTCGACCCAGTACTTC. The rearrangement links TRBV12-3 or TRBV12-4 to TRBJ2-5, with D hard to call. V gave up 5 bases and J gave up 7 bases, with 11 bases separating them. This CDR3 has 12 amino acids.

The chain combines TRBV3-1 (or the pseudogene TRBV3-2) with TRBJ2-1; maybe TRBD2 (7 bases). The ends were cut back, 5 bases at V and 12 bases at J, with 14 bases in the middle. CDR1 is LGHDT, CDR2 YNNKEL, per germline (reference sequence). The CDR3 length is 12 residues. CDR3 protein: CASSFPGGGQFF. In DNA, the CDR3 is TGTGCCAGCAGCTTCCCGGGGGGCGGGCAGTTCTTC.

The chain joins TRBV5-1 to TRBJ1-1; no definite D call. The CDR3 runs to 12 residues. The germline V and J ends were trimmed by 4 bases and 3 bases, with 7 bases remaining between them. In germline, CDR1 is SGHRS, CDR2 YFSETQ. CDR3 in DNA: TGCGCCAGCAGCCTTACCGACACTGAAGCTTTCTTT. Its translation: CASSLTDTEAFF.

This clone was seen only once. The CDR3 sequence is CASSQGNGVYTQYF. For the CDR3, the DNA is TGTGCCAGCAGCCAAGGAAACGGGGTATATACGCAGTATTTT. The chain carries TRBV3-1 (or the pseudogene TRBV3-2) and TRBJ2-3; the D gene is possibly TRBD2 (5 bases). The CDR3 runs to 14 residues. Germline values: CDR1 LGHDT, CDR2 YNNKEL (reference sequence). Between the trimmed V and J ends, which lost 1 base and 7 bases, there was a span of 12 bases.

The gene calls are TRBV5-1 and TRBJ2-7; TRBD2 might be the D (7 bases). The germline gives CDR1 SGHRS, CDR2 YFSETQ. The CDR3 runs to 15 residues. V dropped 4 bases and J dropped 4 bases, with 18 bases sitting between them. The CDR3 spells CASSPAGRGPYEQYF. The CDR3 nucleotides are TGCGCCAGCAGCCCAGCGGGGCGGGGGCCTTACGAGCAGTACTTC.

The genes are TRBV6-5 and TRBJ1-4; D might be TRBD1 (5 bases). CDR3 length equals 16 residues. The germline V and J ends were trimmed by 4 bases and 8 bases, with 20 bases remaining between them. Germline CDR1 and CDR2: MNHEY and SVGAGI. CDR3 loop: CASSFPRTYELEKLFF. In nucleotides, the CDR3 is TGTGCCAGCAGTTTTCCTCGGACATATGAGTTGGAAAAACTGTTTTTT.

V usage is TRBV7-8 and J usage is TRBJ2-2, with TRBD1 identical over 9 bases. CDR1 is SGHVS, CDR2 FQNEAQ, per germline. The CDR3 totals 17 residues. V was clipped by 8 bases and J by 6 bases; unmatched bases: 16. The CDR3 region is CASPPRGTGIYAGELFF. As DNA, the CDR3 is TGTGCCAGCCCGCCCCGAGGGACAGGGATTTACGCCGGGGAGCTGTTTTTT.

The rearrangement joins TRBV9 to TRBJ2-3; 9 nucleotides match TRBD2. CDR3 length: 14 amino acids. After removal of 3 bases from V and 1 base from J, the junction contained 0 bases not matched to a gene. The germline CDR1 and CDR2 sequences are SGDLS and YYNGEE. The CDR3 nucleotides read TGTGCCAGCAGCGGGACTAGCGGCACAGATACGCAGTATTTT. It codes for CASSGTSGTDTQYF.

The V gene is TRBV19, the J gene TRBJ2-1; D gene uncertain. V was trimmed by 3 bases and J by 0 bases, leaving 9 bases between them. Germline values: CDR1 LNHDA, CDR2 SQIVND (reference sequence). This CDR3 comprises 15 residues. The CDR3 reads CASSIDRSSYNEQFF. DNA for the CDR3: TGTGCCAGTAGTATCGACCGGAGCTCCTACAATGAGCAGTTCTTC.

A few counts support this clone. DNA of the CDR3: TGTGCCAGCAGTGAAGACAGGACCCGCGGAGCTTTCTTT. It translates to CASSEDRTRGAFF. The chain uses TRBV6-1 and TRBJ1-1, with a tentative D call TRBD1 (5 bases). V lost 1 base and J 10 bases, leaving 13 bases between the germline ends. The germline V gene has CDR1 MNHNS and CDR2 SASEGT. The CDR3 sequence is 13 residues long.

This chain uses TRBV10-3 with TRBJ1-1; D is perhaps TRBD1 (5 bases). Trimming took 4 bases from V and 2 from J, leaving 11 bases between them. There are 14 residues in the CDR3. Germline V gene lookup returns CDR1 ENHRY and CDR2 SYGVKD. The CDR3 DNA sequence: TGTGCCATCAGTGGAGTAGGGGTAAACACTGAAGCTTTCTTT. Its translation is CAISGVGVNTEAFF.

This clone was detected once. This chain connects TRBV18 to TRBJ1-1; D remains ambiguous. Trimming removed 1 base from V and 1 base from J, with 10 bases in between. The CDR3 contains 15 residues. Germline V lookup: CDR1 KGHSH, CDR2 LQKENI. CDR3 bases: TGTGCCAGCTCACCACGGGAAGACTCGAACACTGAAGCTTTCTTT. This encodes CASSPREDSNTEAFF. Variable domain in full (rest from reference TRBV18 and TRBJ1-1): NAGVMQNPRHLVRRRGQEARLRCSPMKGHSHVYWYRQLPEEGLKFMVYLQKENIIDESGMPKERFSAEFPKEGPSILRIQQVVRGDSAAYFCASSPREDSNTEAFFGQGTRLTVV.

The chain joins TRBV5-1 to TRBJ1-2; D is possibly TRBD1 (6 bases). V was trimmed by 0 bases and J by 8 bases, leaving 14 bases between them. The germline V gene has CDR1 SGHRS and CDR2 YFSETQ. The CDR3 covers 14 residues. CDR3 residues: CASSLAAGGAGYTF. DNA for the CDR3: TGCGCCAGCAGCTTGGCCGCCGGGGGGGCGGGCTACACCTTC.

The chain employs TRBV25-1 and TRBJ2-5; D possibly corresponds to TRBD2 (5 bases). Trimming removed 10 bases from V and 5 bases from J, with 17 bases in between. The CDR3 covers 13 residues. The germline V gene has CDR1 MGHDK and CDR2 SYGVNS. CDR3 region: CATSLGGGETQYF. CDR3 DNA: TGTGCCACCTCCCTTGGCGGCGGGGAGACCCAGTACTTC. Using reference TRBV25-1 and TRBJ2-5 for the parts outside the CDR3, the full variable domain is EADIYQTPRYLVIGTGKKITLECSQTMGHDKMYWYQQDPGMELHLIHYSYGVNSTEKGDLSSESTVSRIRTEHFPLTLESARPSHTSQYLCATSLGGGETQYFGPGTRLLVL.

CDR3 protein: CASSPGTGYGYTF. The CDR3 DNA is TGTGCCAGCAGCCCCGGGACAGGCTATGGCTACACCTTC. V and J are TRBV5-5 and TRBJ1-2; 8 bases are a match to TRBD1. This CDR3 comprises 13 residues. Germline V gene sequence: CDR1 SGHKS, CDR2 YYEKEE (reference sequence). J gave up 4 bases and V 4 bases, and 3 bases lay outside the gene matches.

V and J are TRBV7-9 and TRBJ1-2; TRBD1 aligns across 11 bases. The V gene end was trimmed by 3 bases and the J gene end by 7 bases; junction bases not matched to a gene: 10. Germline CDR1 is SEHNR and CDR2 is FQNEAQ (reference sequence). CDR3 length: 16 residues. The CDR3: CASSFVAGTGGSGYTF. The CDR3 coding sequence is TGTGCCAGCAGCTTTGTGGCCGGGACAGGGGGTTCTGGCTACACCTTC. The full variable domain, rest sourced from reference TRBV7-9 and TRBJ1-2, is DTGVSQNPRHKITKRGQNVTFRCDPISEHNRLYWYRQTLGQGPEFLTYFQNEAQLEKSRLLSDRFSAERPKGSFSTLEIQRTEQGDSAMYLCASSFVAGTGGSGYTFGSGTRLTVV.

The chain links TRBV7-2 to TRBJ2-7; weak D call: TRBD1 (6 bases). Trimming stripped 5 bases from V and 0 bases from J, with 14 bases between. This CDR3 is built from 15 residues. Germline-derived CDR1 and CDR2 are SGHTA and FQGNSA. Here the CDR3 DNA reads TGTGCCAGCAGCACCCGACAGGTCTACTCCTACGAGCAGTACTTC. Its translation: CASSTRQVYSYEQYF.